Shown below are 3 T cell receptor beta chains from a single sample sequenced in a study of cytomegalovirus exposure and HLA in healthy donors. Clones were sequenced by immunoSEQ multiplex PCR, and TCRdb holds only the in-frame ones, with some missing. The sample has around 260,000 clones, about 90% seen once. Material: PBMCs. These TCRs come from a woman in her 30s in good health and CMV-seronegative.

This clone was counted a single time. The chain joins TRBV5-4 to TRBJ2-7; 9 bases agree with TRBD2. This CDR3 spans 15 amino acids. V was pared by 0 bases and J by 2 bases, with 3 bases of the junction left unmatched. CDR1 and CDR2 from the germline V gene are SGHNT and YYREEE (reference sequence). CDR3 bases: TGTGCCAGCAGCTTGGCCAGGACTAGCGCCTACGAGCAGTACTTC. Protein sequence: CASSLARTSAYEQYF.

The CDR3 coding sequence is TGTGCCAGCAGCCCGGACGGAGCTAACTATGGCTACACCTTC. It yields the protein CASSPDGANYGYTF. V is TRBV7-9 and J is TRBJ1-2; no firm D call. The CDR3 has 14 residues. V was trimmed by 5 bases and J by 0 bases, leaving 10 bases between them. The germline CDR1 and CDR2 sequences are SEHNR and FQNEAQ (reference sequence). Together with reference TRBV7-9 and TRBJ1-2, the CDR3 gives the full variable domain: DTGVSQNPRHKITKRGQNVTFRCDPISEHNRLYWYRQTLGQGPEFLTYFQNEAQLEKSRLLSDRFSAERPKGSFSTLEIQRTEQGDSAMYLCASSPDGANYGYTFGSGTRLTVV.

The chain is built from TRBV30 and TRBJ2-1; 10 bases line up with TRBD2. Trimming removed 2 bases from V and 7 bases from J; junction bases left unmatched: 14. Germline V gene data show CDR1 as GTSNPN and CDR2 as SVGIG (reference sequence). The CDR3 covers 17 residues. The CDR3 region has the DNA TGTGCCTGGAGTCGTTGGGCTAGCGGGAGTGGGGTAAATGAGCAGTTCTTC. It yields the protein CAWSRWASGSGVNEQFF.